These T cell receptor beta chains were read from a single sample in a study of control samples from healthy donors and cancer patients. Repertoires were generated with immunoSEQ multiplex PCR, while TCRdb's copy carries only in-frame clones and drops some. The table has 150,000 to 180,000 clones, 94% seen once; the top ten hold around 6.1%. Source material: blood. The receptors here all came from a man aged 35-49 years in good health. CDR3s include the opening cysteine and the closing phenylalanine or tryptophan. A D gene is named only where the DNA matches it firmly. Rows may omit the clone size; those that give it use once, few, many or a size class.

j_gene | v_gene | d_gene | abundance | CDR3nt | CDR3aa
TRBJ1-4 | TRBV6-6 | . | . | TGTGCCAGCAGTTACTCAGGGAACCCGGAAGAAAAACTGTTTTTT | CASSYSGNPEEKLFF
TRBJ1-2 | TRBV7-9 | . | once | TGTGCCAGCAGCTCGACAGAAGCCTATGGCTACACCTTC | CASSSTEAYGYTF
TRBJ1-2 | TRBV6-5 | . | . | TGTGCCAGCAGCCCCTCGTCGGTCGCCTATGGCTACACCTTC | CASSPSSVAYGYTF
TRBJ1-1 | TRBV18 | . | . | TGTGCCAGCTCACCTCTCCAACAGGGTAGGTCTGAAGCTTTCTTT | CASSPLQQGRSEAFF
TRBJ1-6 | TRBV7-9 | . | . | TGTGCCAGCAGCTTAGACAGCCTAAATTCACCCCTCCACTTT | CASSLDSLNSPLHF
TRBJ2-3 | TRBV7-9 | . | . | TGTGCCAGCAGCCCAGTGGCAGGGAGCACAGATACGCAGTATTTT | CASSPVAGSTDTQYF
TRBJ2-1 | TRBV27 | . | . | TGTGCCAGCAGCAAGCTAGGGGACTTGGATGAGCAGTTCTTC | CASSKLGDLDEQFF
TRBJ1-1 | TRBV5-1 | TRBD1 | once | TGCGCCAGCAGCCCGGGACAGGGGGCGCCGGTTGAAGCTTTCTTT | CASSPGQGAPVEAFF
TRBJ1-1 | TRBV6-5 | . | . | TGTGCTATAGGGTGGAGGCAGCTGAACACTGAAGCTTTCTTT | CAIGWRQLNTEAFF
TRBJ1-1 | TRBV30 | TRBD1 | . | TGTGCCTGGAACCTACAGGGGACCACTGAAGCTTTCTTT | CAWNLQGTTEAFF
TRBJ2-1 | TRBV4-1 | . | . | TGCGCCAGCAGCCAGCGGGGCGCCCCCAATGAGCAGTTCTTC | CASSQRGAPNEQFF
TRBJ1-2 | TRBV2 | . | . | TGTGCCAGCAGTGAATGGCGAAGCTACACCTTC | CASSEWRSYTF
TRBJ1-2 | TRBV9 | . | . | TGTGCCAGCAGCGAGTCAGGGGCCCCGGGCTACACCTTC | CASSESGAPGYTF
TRBJ1-1 | TRBV7-2 | . | . | TGTGCCAGCAGCTTAGTTATGGCGAACACTGAAGCTTTCTTT | CASSLVMANTEAFF
TRBJ1-1 | TRBV7-2 | TRBD1 | once | TGTGCCAGCAGCCGGACAGGGAACACTGAAGCTTTCTTT | CASSRTGNTEAFF
TRBJ2-2 | TRBV9 | TRBD1 | . | TGTGCCAGCAGCAAAGGGGGCAGGGAGCTGTTTTTT | CASSKGGRELFF
TRBJ2-7 | TRBV2 | TRBD1 | . | TGTGCCTCCGCGGACAGGGGGAGCTACGAGCAGTACTTC | CASADRGSYEQYF
TRBJ1-1 | TRBV11-2 | . | . | TGTGCCAGCAGCTTACAGGGGATGAACACTGAAGCTTTCTTT | CASSLQGMNTEAFF
TRBJ2-7 | TRBV7-2 | . | . | TGTGCCAGCAGCTCCCTAGGCGAGCAGTACTTC | CASSSLGEQYF
TRBJ1-3 | TRBV6-2/TRBV6-3 | . | . | TGTGCCAGCAGTTACTCGAGGAGGGGTACCCCCAGGAGCTCTGGAAACACCATATATTTT | CASSYSRRGTPRSSGNTIYF
TRBJ2-5 | TRBV7-3 | TRBD2 | . | TGTGCCAGCAGCTTAACGGCGGGGGGCCAAGAGACCCAGTACTTC | CASSLTAGGQETQYF
TRBJ1-2 | TRBV27 | TRBD1 | . | TGTGCCAGCAGTCAAACAGGGGGCTCTGGCTACACCTTC | CASSQTGGSGYTF
TRBJ2-3 | TRBV30 | TRBD1 | . | TGTGCCTGGAGTGTACAGGGGGCAGTCACAGATACGCAGTATTTT | CAWSVQGAVTDTQYF
TRBJ2-7 | TRBV28 | TRBD1 | . | TGTGCCAGCAGTCAACAGGGGGAATGGGCCGAGCAGTACTTC | CASSQQGEWAEQYF
TRBJ1-1 | TRBV12-3/TRBV12-4 | . | . | TGTGCCAGCATATTGACTTCTGGGGCTGAAGCTTTCTTT | CASILTSGAEAFF
TRBJ2-5 | TRBV5-4 | . | . | TGTGCCAGCAGCTTGAAGGCGGAGACCCAGTACTTC | CASSLKAETQYF
TRBJ1-4 | TRBV24-1 | TRBD1 | . | TGTGCCACCAAGACAGGGTGTAATGAAAAACTGTTTTTT | CATKTGCNEKLFF
TRBJ1-5 | TRBV4-2 | . | . | TGTGCCAGCAGCCAAACAGGGACCAATCAGCCCCAGCATTTT | CASSQTGTNQPQHF
TRBJ2-7 | TRBV7-2 | . | . | TGTGCCAGCAGCTTTCAGCACTCCTACGAGCAGTACTTC | CASSFQHSYEQYF
TRBJ1-2 | TRBV5-1 | . | . | TGCGCCAGCAGCCCACAGGACGGGGGGCTTGGCTACACCTTC | CASSPQDGGLGYTF
TRBJ1-2 | TRBV11-2 | . | . | TGTGCCAGCAGCTTAGGTCGGGGGCCAACTAACTATGGCTACACCTTC | CASSLGRGPTNYGYTF
TRBJ2-1 | TRBV5-1 | TRBD1 | . | TGCGCCAGCAGCTTTAACTTTCAGGGGGCCGCCTACAATGAGCAGTTCTTC | CASSFNFQGAAYNEQFF
TRBJ2-7 | TRBV12-3/TRBV12-4 | TRBD1 | . | TGTGCCAGCAGCCGGGACAGGGGATACGAGCAGTACTTC | CASSRDRGYEQYF
TRBJ2-2 | TRBV18 | . | . | TGTGCCAGCTCACCGGACTCGTACACCGGGGAGCTGTTTTTT | CASSPDSYTGELFF
TRBJ1-2 | TRBV5-5 | . | . | TGTGCCAGCAGCTTGGACCCGGCAGGGACCTATGGCTACACCTTC | CASSLDPAGTYGYTF
TRBJ2-1 | TRBV6-5 | TRBD2 | . | TGTGCCAGCAGTTCTCTAGCGGGGGGACTCGATGAGCAGTTCTTC | CASSSLAGGLDEQFF
TRBJ2-7 | TRBV28 | . | . | TGTGCCAGCAGTTTAAGGGGGTGGGGGACCTACGAGCAGTACTTC | CASSLRGWGTYEQYF
TRBJ1-2 | TRBV10-3 | TRBD1 | . | TGTGCCATCAGTGCCGGGACAGACTATAACTATGGCTACACCTTC | CAISAGTDYNYGYTF
TRBJ1-1 | TRBV18 | . | . | TGTGCCAGCTCACCACGCCCTACATTGAACACTGAAGCTTTCTTT | CASSPRPTLNTEAFF
TRBJ2-4 | TRBV6-1 | . | . | TGTGCCAGCAGTGAAGCGGCTGCGGGGCAAGGAAACATTCAGTACTTC | CASSEAAAGQGNIQYF
TRBJ2-7 | TRBV12-3/TRBV12-4 | TRBD1 | . | TGTGCCAGCAGTCACGGACAGGGCCACGAGCAGTACTTC | CASSHGQGHEQYF
TRBJ1-1 | TRBV28 | . | . | TGTGCCAGCAGTTTAGGGCCCCCTGGAGCTTTCTTT | CASSLGPPGAFF
TRBJ1-2 | TRBV19 | . | . | TGTGCCAGTAGTATCGGAGACAGTGTATATGGCTACACCTTC | CASSIGDSVYGYTF
TRBJ2-7 | TRBV6-5 | . | . | TGTGCCAGCAGGGGAATCTACGAGCAGTACTTC | CASRGIYEQYF
TRBJ1-1 | TRBV18 | TRBD1 | . | TGTGCCAGCTCAGGACAGGGTACAAGGACTGAAGCTTTCTTT | CASSGQGTRTEAFF
TRBJ2-1 | TRBV4-1 | TRBD1 | . | TGCGCCAGCAGCCAATTTGTACAGGGGTACAATGAGCAGTTCTTC | CASSQFVQGYNEQFF
TRBJ1-1 | TRBV10-2 | . | . | TGCGCCAGCAGAGGGGGATGGGACACTGAAGCTTTCTTT | CASRGGWDTEAFF
TRBJ2-7 | TRBV6-1 | . | once | TGTGCCAGCAGTGAACAGGGGAGCTCCTACGAGCAGTACTTC | CASSEQGSSYEQYF
TRBJ2-3 | TRBV25-1 | . | . | TGTGCCAGCAGTGCAGGGGAAACAGATACGCAGTATTTT | CASSAGETDTQYF
TRBJ2-2 | TRBV6-5 | TRBD2 | . | TGTGCCAGCAGGGGAGGGGCGAACACCGGGGAGCTGTTTTTT | CASRGGANTGELFF
TRBJ2-1 | TRBV24-1 | TRBD2 | . | TGTGCCACCAACGGGGGGGGGTCCTTCAATGAGCAGTTCTTC | CATNGGGSFNEQFF
TRBJ1-3 | TRBV19 | . | . | TGTGCCAGTAGTATCAGGAATGGAAACACCATATATTTT | CASSIRNGNTIYF
TRBJ1-1 | TRBV6-5 | . | . | TGTGCCAGCAGCCGAACGAGAAACACTGAAGCTTTCTTT | CASSRTRNTEAFF
TRBJ2-7 | TRBV28 | . | . | TGTGCCAGCAGTCCGACCGTAATCGCCTACGAGCAGTACTTC | CASSPTVIAYEQYF
TRBJ1-6 | TRBV6-6 | . | . | TGTGCCAGCAGGACCGGGGGGGTGCGTTCACCCCTCCACTTT | CASRTGGVRSPLHF
TRBJ1-1 | TRBV19 | . | once | TGTGCCAGTAGTATGGGCCTAGAGACGGACACTGAAGCTTTCTTT | CASSMGLETDTEAFF
TRBJ2-1 | TRBV3-1/TRBV3-2 | . | . | TGTGCCAGCAGCCAAGAGGGTGGGACAAGTTACTACAATGAGCAGTTCTTC | CASSQEGGTSYYNEQFF